This TCR beta chain was obtained from a study of Graves' ophthalmopathy and Graves' hyperthyroidism. PBMCs originated in about 10 ml of fresh peripheral blood. Amplification targeted the TCR beta CDR3 regions, with RNA transcripts as the source material. HTBI primers served in a first-round RT-PCR, which a second-round multiplex PCR followed. TCRdb analysed the multiplex PCR reads with MiXCR anew, one entry per CDR3 protein. Of a few hundred thousand distinct CDR3 sequences listed, roughly a sixth are singletons. This clonotype was found many times. The clonotype comes from an adult man with Graves' ophthalmopathy. What was sequenced was peripheral blood.

The CDR3 loop is CASSVGDRGRETQYF. CDR3 coding DNA: TGTGCCAGCAGCGTAGGGGACAGGGGTCGCGAGACCCAGTACTTC. The gene calls are TRBV9 and TRBJ2-5; TRBD1 matches 10 bases. The V segment lost 0 bases and the J segment 5 bases; nucleotides outside the gene matches: 4. This CDR3 comprises 15 residues. CDR1 and CDR2 from the germline V gene are SGDLS and YYNGEE.